This T cell receptor beta chain was identified during a study of identifying expanded T cells in peripheral blood. CDR1 ENHRY and CDR2 SYGVKD come from the germline V gene. This CDR3 is built from 15 residues. V lost 5 bases and J 3 bases, leaving 14 bases between the germline ends. Healthy donors had no documented immune events, such as infections, while sampled. The table came from immunoSEQ multiplex PCR; TCRdb's copy has only in-frame clones and leaves some out. The repertoire includes about 100,000 clones, about nine tenths of them detected once, and 3.5% to 5% sits in the top ten. Points from the study as a whole: Variance in clone template counts between two-week samples significantly increased with total template count across all healthy donors. Differentially abundant clones: around 1.2 between replicates, around 17 at around 2 weeks, 19 at four.

Worth noting for this clone: Its antigen is still unknown.

The TCR was taken from a person aged 18-69 years in good health. Input material: blood. This chain uses TRBV10-3 with TRBJ1-5; tentative D call: TRBD1 (5 bases). The CDR3 is CAISSSTGDNQPQHF. Written as DNA, the CDR3 is TGTGCCATCAGTTCCAGCACAGGAGACAATCAGCCCCAGCATTTT.